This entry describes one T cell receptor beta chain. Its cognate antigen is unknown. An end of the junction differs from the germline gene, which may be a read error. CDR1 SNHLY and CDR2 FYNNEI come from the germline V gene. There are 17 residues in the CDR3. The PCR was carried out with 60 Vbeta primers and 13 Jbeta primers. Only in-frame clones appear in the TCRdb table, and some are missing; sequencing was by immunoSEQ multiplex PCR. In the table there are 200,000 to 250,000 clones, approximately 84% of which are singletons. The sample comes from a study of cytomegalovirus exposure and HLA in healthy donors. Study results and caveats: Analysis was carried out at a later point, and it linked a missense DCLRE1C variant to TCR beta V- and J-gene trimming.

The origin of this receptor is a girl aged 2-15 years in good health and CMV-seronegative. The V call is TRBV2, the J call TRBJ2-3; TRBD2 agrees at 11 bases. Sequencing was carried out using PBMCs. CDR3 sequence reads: CASSEGLAGPLTDTQYF. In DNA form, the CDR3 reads TGTGCCAGCAGCGAAGGACTAGCGGGTCCCCTCACAGATACGCAGTATTTT.